This record concerns one TCR beta chain sequence. Its antigen is still unknown. The junction shows a germline mismatch at one end, possibly a read error. The sample comes from a study of post-analysis software for immune sequencing data. Per the germline V gene, CDR1 is SGHKS and CDR2 is YYEKEE (reference sequence). This CDR3 spans 15 amino acids. Sequencing libraries made from TCR beta cDNA carried unique molecular identifiers. T cells numbering about 0.9 to 10 million yielded cDNA molecules that totaled approximately 500,000. TCRdb passed the PCR reads through MiXCR, listing each CDR3 protein once. Among some 890,000 distinct CDR3 sequences, approximately 53% were seen once, and the ten largest hold 4.6%. Study outcomes and limitations: In multiple sclerosis, normalized Chao1 diversity was significantly below that of controls. The five TRBV segments detected at higher frequency in patients than in controls included TRBV5-6, TRBV5-1 and TRBV20-1.

The origin of this receptor is a girl aged 5 to 17 with multiple sclerosis. The gene calls are TRBV5-5 and TRBJ2-3; D unresolved. What was sequenced was blood. CDR3 nucleotides: TGCGCCAGCAGCTTGGCCTTGGCTTTTACAGATACGCAGTATTTT. It encodes CASSLALAFTDTQYF. The full variable domain, rest sourced from reference TRBV5-5 and TRBJ2-3, is DAGVTQSPTHLIKTRGQQVTLRCSPISGHKSVSWYQQVLGQGPQFIFQYYEKEERGRGNFPDRFSARQFPNYSSELNVNALLLGDSALYLCASSLALAFTDTQYFGPGTRLTVL.